This T cell receptor (beta chain) is from a study of technical replicates of blood from several donors. The CDR3 sequence is 14 residues long. Per the germline V gene, CDR1 is SEHNR and CDR2 is FQNEAQ (reference sequence). The germline V and J ends were trimmed by 4 bases and 0 bases, with 10 bases remaining between them. This clone was observed once. The table came from immunoSEQ multiplex PCR; TCRdb's copy has only in-frame clones and leaves some out. The data contain tens of thousands of clones, around four fifths of them singletons. This receptor was identified in a human donor in good health. Some clones in this sample may be carry-over from other donors' samples. Material for sequencing was PBMCs. This chain links TRBV7-9 with TRBJ2-7; D perhaps matches TRBD1 (5 bases). CDR3 protein: CASSSKGDSYEQYF. The CDR3 DNA is TGTGCCAGCAGCTCAAAAGGGGACTCCTACGAGCAGTACTTC.